Below, 5 T cell receptor beta chains from the same sample are listed, as sequenced in a study of cytomegalovirus exposure and HLA in healthy donors. It was with 60 Vbeta and 13 Jbeta primers that the PCR ran. TCRdb's copy holds only in-frame clones and misses some; the assay was immunoSEQ multiplex PCR. Here the sample spans some 180,000 clones, over 75% being singletons. Sequenced sample: PBMCs. These receptor sequences come from a male donor in good health and CMV-seronegative.

The chain links TRBV14 to TRBJ1-2; the match to TRBD1 covers 9 bases. Trimming at V came to 4 bases and at J to 8 bases, leaving 8 bases not matched to a gene. Germline CDR1 is SGHDN and CDR2 is FVKESK. This CDR3 contains 14 residues. CDR3 protein: CASSRNRGLSGYTF. CDR3 in DNA: TGTGCCAGCAGCCGCAACAGGGGGCTAAGCGGCTACACCTTC.

The chain couples TRBV4-2 to TRBJ2-1, with 8 bases aligning to TRBD2. The CDR3 contains 21 residues. Germline values: CDR1 LGHNA, CDR2 YNFKEQ. V lost 3 bases to trimming and J lost 0 bases; unmatched junction nucleotides: 19. The CDR3 region has the DNA TGTGCCAGCAGCCACCGCTGGGAGGGCGGGGGGACCGTGAGCTCCTACAATGAGCAGTTCTTC. It is translated as CASSHRWEGGGTVSSYNEQFF.

This sequence joins TRBV9 and TRBJ2-1; TRBD2 matches at 8 bases. The CDR3 is 15 amino acids. Germline trimming cut 8 bases from V and 4 bases from J; bases unmatched to any gene: 11. Germline V CDR1 and CDR2: SGDLS, YYNGEE. In DNA, the CDR3 is TGTGCCAGTGAGGCAGGAGCGGGGGAATACAATGAGCAGTTCTTC. The encoded protein is CASEAGAGEYNEQFF.

CDR3 sequence reads: CASSDGGKVTEAFF. CDR3 nucleotides: TGTGCCAGCAGTGATGGGGGGAAGGTCACTGAAGCTTTCTTT. The chain carries TRBV6-6 and TRBJ1-1; tentatively, D is TRBD1 (5 bases). Trimming took 5 bases from V and 4 from J, leaving 14 bases between them. The CDR3 is 14 residues long. Germline CDR1 and CDR2: MNHNY and SVGAGI (reference sequence).

This chain uses TRBV4-2 with TRBJ1-3; the D is unclear. The CDR3 runs to 15 residues. From germline, CDR1 is LGHNA and CDR2 YNFKEQ. V lost 1 base and J lost 1, with 8 bases in between. CDR3 nucleotides: TGTGCCAGCAGCCAAGGGCCGGGGTCTGGAAACACCATATATTTT. The encoded protein is CASSQGPGSGNTIYF.